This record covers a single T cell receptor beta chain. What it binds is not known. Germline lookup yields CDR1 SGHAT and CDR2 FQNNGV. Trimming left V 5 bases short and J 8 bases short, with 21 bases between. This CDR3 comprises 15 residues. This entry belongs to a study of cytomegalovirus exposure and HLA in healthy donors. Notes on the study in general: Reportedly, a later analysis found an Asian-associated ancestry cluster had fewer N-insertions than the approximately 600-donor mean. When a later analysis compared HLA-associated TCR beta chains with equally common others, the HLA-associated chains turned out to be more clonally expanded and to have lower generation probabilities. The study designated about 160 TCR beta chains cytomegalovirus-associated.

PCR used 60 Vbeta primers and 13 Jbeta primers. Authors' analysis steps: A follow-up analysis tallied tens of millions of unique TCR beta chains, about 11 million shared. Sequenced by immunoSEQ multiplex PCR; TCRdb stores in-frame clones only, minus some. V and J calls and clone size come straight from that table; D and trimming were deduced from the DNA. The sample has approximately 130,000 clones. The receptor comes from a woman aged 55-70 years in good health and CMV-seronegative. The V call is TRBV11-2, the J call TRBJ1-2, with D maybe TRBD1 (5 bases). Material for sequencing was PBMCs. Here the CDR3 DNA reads TGTGCCAGCAGCCAACGGCCCCGGGGGGGTTTAGGCTACACCTTC. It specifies CASSQRPRGGLGYTF. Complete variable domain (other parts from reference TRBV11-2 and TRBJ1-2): EAGVAQSPRYKIIEKRQSVAFWCNPISGHATLYWYQQILGQGPKLLIQFQNNGVVDDSQLPKDRFSAERLKGVDSTLKIQPAKLEDSAVYLCASSQRPRGGLGYTFGSGTRLTVV.